This T cell receptor (beta chain) was observed in a study of blood T cell repertoires in COVID-19. About the study: There were acute and convalescent COVID-19 samples, and they came from the United States, Italy and Spain.

This clone has only one observation. CDR1 MNHEY and CDR2 SMNVEV come from the germline V gene (reference sequence). The CDR3 contains 16 residues. V lost 5 bases to trimming and J lost 3 bases; unmatched junction nucleotides: 5. In terms of age and location, participants ranged from roughly 18 to 95 years and lived in about two dozen US areas. Allocation to cohorts depended on clinical history reported by the participants. Only in-frame clones appear in the TCRdb table, and some are missing; sequencing was by immunoSEQ multiplex PCR. The sample consists of some 170,000 clones, more than 70% of them appearing once.

The specimen was PBMCs or T cells enriched from blood (not recorded which). The clonotype comes from a man aged 40-50 years who had recovered from COVID-19. This chain links TRBV27 with TRBJ1-6, with 9 bases identical to TRBD1. The CDR3 DNA is TGTGCCAGCAGTCTGGGACAGGGTTTCTATAATTCACCCCTCCACTTT. This encodes CASSLGQGFYNSPLHF.